These 3 T cell receptor beta chains were sequenced from one sample in a study of PD-1 blockade in classical Hodgkin lymphoma. Described time point: cycle 4 day 1 (C4D1), after five to seven weeks of nivolumab. Every one of the patients relapsed after autologous stem cell transplantation (brentuximab vedotin exposure was variable). Using immunoSEQ multiplex PCR, the repertoire was profiled, and TCRdb retains in-frame clones only, with some absent. The table records around 35,000 clones, around three quarters of them present only once. The sample in question was peripheral blood mononuclear cells (PBMCs), obtained before the fourth cycle of nivolumab. These receptor sequences come from a human donor with classical Hodgkin lymphoma.

The V call is TRBV7-3, the J call TRBJ2-2; 9 nucleotides agree with TRBD2. The V and J ends lost 5 bases and 7 bases, in that order; junction bases with no gene match: 11. Germline V gene lookup returns CDR1 SGHTA and CDR2 FQGTGA. This CDR3 region has 16 residues. The CDR3 here is CASSTGLAGALGELFF. The CDR3 DNA follows: TGTGCCAGCAGCACGGGATTAGCGGGGGCCCTCGGGGAGCTGTTTTTT. The full variable domain, completed using reference TRBV7-3 and TRBJ2-2, is GAGVSQTPSNKVTEKGKYVELRCDPISGHTALYWYRQSLGQGPEFLIYFQGTGAADDSGLPNDRFFAVRPEGSVSTLKIQRTERGDSAVYLCASSTGLAGALGELFFGEGSRLTVL.

This clone has a handful of counts. The CDR3 nucleotides read TGTGCCAGCAGCCCCGGTGGTTGGGCAGAGACCCAGTACTTC. This gives the protein CASSPGGWAETQYF. V gene TRBV7-9 combines with J gene TRBJ2-5; D is unresolved. Germline V gene lookup returns CDR1 SEHNR and CDR2 FQNEAQ (reference sequence). Trimming took off 5 bases at V and 4 bases at J, with 14 bases between the two ends. The CDR3 is 14 residues long.

The chain recombines TRBV18 with TRBJ2-1; 9 positions match TRBD2. Germline values: CDR1 KGHSH, CDR2 LQKENI. There are 15 residues in the CDR3. The ends lost 2 bases at V and 9 bases at J; junction bases unmatched: 8. CDR3 sequence reads: CASSPNWREGGEQFF. The CDR3 coding sequence is TGTGCCAGCTCACCAAATTGGCGGGAGGGCGGTGAGCAGTTCTTC.